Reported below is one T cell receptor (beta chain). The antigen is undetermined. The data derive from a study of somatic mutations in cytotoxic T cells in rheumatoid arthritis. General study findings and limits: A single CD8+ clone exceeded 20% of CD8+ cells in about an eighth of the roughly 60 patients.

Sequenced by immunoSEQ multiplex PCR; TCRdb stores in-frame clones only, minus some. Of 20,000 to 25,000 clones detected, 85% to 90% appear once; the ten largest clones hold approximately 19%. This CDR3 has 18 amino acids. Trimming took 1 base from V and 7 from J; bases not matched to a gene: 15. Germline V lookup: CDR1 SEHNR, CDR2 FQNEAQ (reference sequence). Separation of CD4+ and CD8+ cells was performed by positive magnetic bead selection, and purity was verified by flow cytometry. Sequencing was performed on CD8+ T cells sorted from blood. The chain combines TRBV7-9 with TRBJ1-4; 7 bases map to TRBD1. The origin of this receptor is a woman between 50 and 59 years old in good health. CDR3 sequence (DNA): TGTGCCAGCAGCTTAGAAGCAGGGGGTGGTGCCGATGGTGAAAAACTGTTTTTT. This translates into CASSLEAGGGADGEKLFF.